This T cell receptor (beta chain) was observed in a study of blood T cell repertoires in COVID-19. Authors' processing steps: Amplification of reference gene primers was used by the study to estimate nucleated cell counts. Measured with immunoSEQ multiplex PCR; TCRdb has only the in-frame clones, and not every one. For V, J and clone size, that table is used; D and trimming come from the DNA. The data contain approximately 90,000 clones, roughly 84% of them singletons. The germline gives CDR1 LGHDT, CDR2 YNNKEL (reference sequence). V shed 4 bases and J 7 bases; nucleotides not matched to a gene: 5. This CDR3 is 15 amino acids long.

The origin of this receptor is a man aged 55 to 70 with acute or convalescent COVID-19. The sequenced material came from peripheral blood. V usage is TRBV3-1 (or the pseudogene TRBV3-2) and J usage is TRBJ2-3, with TRBD2 matching over 13 bases. The CDR3 spells CASSPPGLAGNTQYF. For the CDR3, the DNA is TGTGCCAGCAGCCCCCCGGGACTAGCGGGAAATACGCAGTATTTT.